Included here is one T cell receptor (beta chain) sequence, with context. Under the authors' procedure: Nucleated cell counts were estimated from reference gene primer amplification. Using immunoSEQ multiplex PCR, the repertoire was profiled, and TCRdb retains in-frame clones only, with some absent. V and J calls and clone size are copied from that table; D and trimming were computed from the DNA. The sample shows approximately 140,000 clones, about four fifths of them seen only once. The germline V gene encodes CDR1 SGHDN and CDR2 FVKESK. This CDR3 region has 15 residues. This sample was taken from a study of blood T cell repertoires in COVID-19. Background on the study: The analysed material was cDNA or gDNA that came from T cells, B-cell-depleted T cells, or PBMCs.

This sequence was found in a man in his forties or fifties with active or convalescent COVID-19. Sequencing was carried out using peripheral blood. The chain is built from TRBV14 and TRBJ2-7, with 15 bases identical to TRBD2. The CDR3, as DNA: TGTGCTCGGAGGACTAGCGGGGGGGATCCCTACGAGCAGTACTTC. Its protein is CARRTSGGDPYEQYF.